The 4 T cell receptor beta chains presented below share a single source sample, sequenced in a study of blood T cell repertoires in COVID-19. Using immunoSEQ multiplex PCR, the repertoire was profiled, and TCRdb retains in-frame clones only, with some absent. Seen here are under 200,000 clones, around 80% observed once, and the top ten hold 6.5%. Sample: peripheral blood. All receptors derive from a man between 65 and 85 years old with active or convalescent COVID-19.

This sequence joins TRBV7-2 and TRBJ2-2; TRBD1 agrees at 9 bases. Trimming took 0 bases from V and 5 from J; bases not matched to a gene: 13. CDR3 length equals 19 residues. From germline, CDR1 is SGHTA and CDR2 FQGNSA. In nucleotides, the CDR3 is TGTGCCAGCAGCTTAGCGTGGGCCGGGACAGGGACCTGGACCGGGGAGCTGTTTTTT. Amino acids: CASSLAWAGTGTWTGELFF.

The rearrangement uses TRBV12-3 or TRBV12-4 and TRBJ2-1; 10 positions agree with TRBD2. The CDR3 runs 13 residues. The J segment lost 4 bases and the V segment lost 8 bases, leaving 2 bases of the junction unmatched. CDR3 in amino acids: CASATSGYNEQFF. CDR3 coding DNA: TGTGCCAGCGCGACTAGCGGGTACAATGAGCAGTTCTTC.

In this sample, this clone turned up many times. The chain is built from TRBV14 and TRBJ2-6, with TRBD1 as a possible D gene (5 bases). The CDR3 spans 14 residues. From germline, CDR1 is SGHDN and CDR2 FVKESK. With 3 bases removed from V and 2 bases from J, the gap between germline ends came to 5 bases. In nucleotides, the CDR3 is TGTGCCAGCAGCCAGGGGCCTGGGGCCAACGTCCTGACTTTC. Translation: CASSQGPGANVLTF.

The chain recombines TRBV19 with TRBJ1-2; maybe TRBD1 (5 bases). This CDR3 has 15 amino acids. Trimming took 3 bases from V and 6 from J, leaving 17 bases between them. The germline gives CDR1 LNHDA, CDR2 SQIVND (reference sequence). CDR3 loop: CASSIMAGRGHGYTF. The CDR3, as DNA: TGTGCCAGTAGTATTATGGCAGGGCGAGGACATGGCTACACCTTC. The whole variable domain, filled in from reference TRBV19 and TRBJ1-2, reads DGGITQSPKYLFRKEGQNVTLSCEQNLNHDAMYWYRQDPGQGLRLIYYSQIVNDFQKGDIAEGYSVSREKKESFPLTVTSAQKNPTAFYLCASSIMAGRGHGYTFGSGTRLTVV.